This passage covers 7 T cell receptor beta chains from one sample sequenced in a study of blood T cell repertoires in COVID-19. Some clones are missing from TCRdb's copy, which holds only in-frame ones; the method was immunoSEQ multiplex PCR. The data hold roughly 96,000 clones, with more than 75% observed a single time. Sample: peripheral blood. Receptors were obtained from an elderly man with acute or convalescent COVID-19.

The genes are TRBV6-2 or TRBV6-3 and TRBJ2-1; no reliable D call. Trimming pared 5 bases from V and 0 bases from J, leaving 11 bases between. The germline CDR1 and CDR2 sequences are MNHEY and SVGEGT. This CDR3 is built from 15 residues. The CDR3 DNA follows: TGTGCCAGCAGTCCGGTGATGAGCTCCTACAATGAGCAGTTCTTC. Translated, it gives CASSPVMSSYNEQFF.

The chain couples TRBV2 to TRBJ1-1, with D hard to call. Trimming pared 6 bases from V and 2 bases from J, leaving 16 bases between. The CDR3 totals 15 residues. Germline V gene data show CDR1 as SNHLY and CDR2 as FYNNEI. CDR3 in DNA: TGTGCCAGCAGGGCTCACAGCCAAATCAACACTGAAGCTTTCTTT. This gives the protein CASRAHSQINTEAFF. Full variable domain (remainder filled in from reference TRBV2 and TRBJ1-1): EPEVTQTPSHQVTQMGQEVILRCVPISNHLYFYWYRQILGQKVEFLVSFYNNEISEKSEIFDDQFSVERPDGSNFTLKIRSTKLEDSAMYFCASRAHSQINTEAFFGQGTRLTVV.

This rearrangement joins TRBV5-4 to TRBJ2-1, with 9 bases identical to TRBD2. Germline trimming cut 0 bases from V and 3 bases from J; bases unmatched to any gene: 4. The CDR3 spans 16 residues. The V gene's germline CDR1 is SGHNT and CDR2 YYREEE (reference sequence). The CDR3 DNA is TGTGCCAGCAGCTTGGGTGGCGGGAGGGGCTACAATGAGCAGTTCTTC. The encoded protein is CASSLGGGRGYNEQFF.

This clone was counted only a few times. V is TRBV4-1 and J is TRBJ2-5; 7 bases match TRBD1. This CDR3 spans 19 amino acids. Germline assignment: CDR1 MGHRA and CDR2 YSYEKL. With 0 bases clipped from V and 3 bases from J, the junction kept 16 bases outside the gene matches. CDR3 loop: CASSQDLGGYRGPEETQYF. The CDR3 region has the DNA TGCGCCAGCAGCCAAGATCTGGGCGGATACAGGGGACCCGAAGAGACCCAGTACTTC.

This clone is a singleton in its sample. This chain joins TRBV7-6 and TRBJ1-5; the D is unclear. Per the germline V gene, CDR1 is SGHVS and CDR2 is FNYEAQ. The CDR3 spans 15 residues. Trimming took off 0 bases at V and 0 bases at J, with 6 bases between the two ends. The CDR3 sequence is CASSLARGSNQPQHF. As DNA, the CDR3 is TGTGCCAGCAGCTTAGCTAGAGGTAGCAATCAGCCCCAGCATTTT.

This chain uses TRBV28 with TRBJ2-7, with a tentative D call TRBD2 (6 bases). Germline CDR1 MDHEN, CDR2 SYDVKM. This CDR3 has 12 amino acids. V lost 6 bases and J 7 bases, leaving 13 bases between the germline ends. This CDR3 is CASSPGEREQYF. DNA of the CDR3: TGTGCCAGCAGCCCGGGAGAGCGGGAGCAGTACTTC.

This chain connects TRBV28 to TRBJ2-2; 10 nucleotides line up with TRBD2. Germline CDR1 and CDR2: MDHEN and SYDVKM. The CDR3 contains 17 residues. Trimming cost V 5 bases and J 5 bases; bases outside gene matches: 11. The CDR3 region is CASSPYRAGGGTGELFF. CDR3 nucleotide sequence: TGTGCCAGCAGTCCGTATAGAGCGGGAGGGGGTACCGGGGAGCTGTTTTTT.